The sample holds one count of the clone carrying this T cell receptor beta chain. The sample comes from a study of blood T cell repertoires in COVID-19. The CDR3 is 15 residues long. The germline CDR1 and CDR2 sequences are MNHNY and SVGAGI (reference sequence). Trimming removed 2 bases from V and 5 bases from J, with 12 bases in between. Some clones are missing from TCRdb's copy, which holds only in-frame ones; the method was immunoSEQ multiplex PCR. This table has approximately 220,000 clones, about 87% appearing once. This sequence originates from a man between 60 and 75 years old with acute or convalescent COVID-19. Sample: peripheral blood. J is TRBJ1-4 and V is TRBV6-6, with no clear D. CDR3 amino acids: CASSYDGQRNEKLFF. For the CDR3, the DNA is TGTGCCAGCAGTTACGACGGCCAGCGGAATGAAAAACTGTTTTTT.